This T cell receptor (beta chain) was retrieved from a study of Ad26.COV2.S vaccination and SARS-CoV-2 variants. Across the whole study: Intramuscular Ad26.COV2.S doses were given once or twice, 56 days apart. Findings and limits, study-wide: After vaccination, substantial breadth of spike-specific CD8+ and CD4+ responses was reported.

Germline assignment: CDR1 SGHTS and CDR2 YDEGEE. Trimming removed 4 bases from V and 4 bases from J, with 24 bases in between. This CDR3 is built from 17 residues. Assay: immunoSEQ multiplex PCR; the TCRdb copy retains only in-frame clones and omits some. Of under 500,000 clones detected, roughly 90% appear once; the ten largest clones hold less than 2%. Comment on this clone: The antigen is undetermined.

Treatment given: some 19 received Ad26.COV2.S at low or high dose, single or two shots; about 5 received placebo; per-sample allocation not given. Sampling was performed 63 days after the first vaccine or placebo injection. The donor was a Boston adult aged 18-55 years. The starting material was peripheral blood, obtained in a trial of Ad26.COV2.S vaccine versus placebo. The chain employs TRBV5-8 and TRBJ2-7; D possibly corresponds to TRBD1 (6 bases). This TCR was recovered from a person between 18 and 65 years old who received the Ad26.COV2.S COVID-19 vaccine or a placebo. CDR3 region: CASSPIYQAGAVYEQYF. The DNA of the CDR3 is TGTGCCAGCAGCCCAATTTATCAGGCAGGGGCGGTTTACGAGCAGTACTTC.